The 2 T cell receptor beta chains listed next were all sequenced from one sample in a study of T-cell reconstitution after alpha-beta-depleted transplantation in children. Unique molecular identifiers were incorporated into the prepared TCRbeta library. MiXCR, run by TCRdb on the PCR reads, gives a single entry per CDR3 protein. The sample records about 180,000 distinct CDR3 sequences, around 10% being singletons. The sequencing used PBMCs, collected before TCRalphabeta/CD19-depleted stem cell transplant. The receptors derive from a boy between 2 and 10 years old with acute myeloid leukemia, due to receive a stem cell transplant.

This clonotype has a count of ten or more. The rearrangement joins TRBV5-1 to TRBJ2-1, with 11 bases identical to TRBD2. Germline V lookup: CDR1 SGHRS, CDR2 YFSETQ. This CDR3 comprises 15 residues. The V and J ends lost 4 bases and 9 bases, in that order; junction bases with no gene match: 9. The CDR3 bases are TGCGCCAGCAGCATTACTAGCGGGAGTGTCGGTGAGCAGTTCTTC. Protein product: CASSITSGSVGEQFF.

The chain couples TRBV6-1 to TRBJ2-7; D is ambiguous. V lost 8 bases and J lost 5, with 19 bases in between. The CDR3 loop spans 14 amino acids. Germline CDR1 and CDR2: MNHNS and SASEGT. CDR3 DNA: TGTGCCAGCCGCGGTTTGCTATTGGACGACGAGCAGTACTTC. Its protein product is CASRGLLLDDEQYF.